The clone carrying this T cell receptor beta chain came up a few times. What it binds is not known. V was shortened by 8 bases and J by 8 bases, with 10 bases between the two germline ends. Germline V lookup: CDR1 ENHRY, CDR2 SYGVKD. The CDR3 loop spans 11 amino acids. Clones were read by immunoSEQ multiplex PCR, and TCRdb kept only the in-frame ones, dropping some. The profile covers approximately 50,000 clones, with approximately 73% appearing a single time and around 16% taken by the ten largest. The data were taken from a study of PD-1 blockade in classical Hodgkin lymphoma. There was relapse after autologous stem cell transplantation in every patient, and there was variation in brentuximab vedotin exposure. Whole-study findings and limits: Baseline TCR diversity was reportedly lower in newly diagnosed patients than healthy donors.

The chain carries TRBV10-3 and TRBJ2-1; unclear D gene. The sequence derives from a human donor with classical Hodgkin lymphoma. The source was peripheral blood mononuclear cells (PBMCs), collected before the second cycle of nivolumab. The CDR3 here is CAILGGDEQFF. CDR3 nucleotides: TGTGCCATCTTGGGCGGCGATGAGCAGTTCTTC.